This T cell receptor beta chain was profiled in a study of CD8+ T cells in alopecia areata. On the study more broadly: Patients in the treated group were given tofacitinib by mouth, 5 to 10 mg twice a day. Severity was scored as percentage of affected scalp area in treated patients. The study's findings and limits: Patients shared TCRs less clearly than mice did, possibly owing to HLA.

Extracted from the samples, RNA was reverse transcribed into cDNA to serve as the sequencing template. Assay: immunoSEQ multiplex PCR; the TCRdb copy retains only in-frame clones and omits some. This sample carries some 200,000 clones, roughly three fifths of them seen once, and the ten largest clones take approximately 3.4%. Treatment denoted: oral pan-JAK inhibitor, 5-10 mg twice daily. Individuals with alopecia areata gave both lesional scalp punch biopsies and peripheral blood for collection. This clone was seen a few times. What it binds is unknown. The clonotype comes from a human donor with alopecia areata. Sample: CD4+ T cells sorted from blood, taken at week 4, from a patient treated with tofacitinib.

As DNA, the CDR3 is TGTGCCAGCAGTTTAGCGGGCTACGAGCAGTACTTC. It codes for CASSLAGYEQYF. The chain employs TRBV27 and TRBJ2-7; the D gene is possibly TRBD2 (5 bases). Germline-derived CDR1 and CDR2 are MNHEY and SMNVEV (reference sequence). Trimming pared 2 bases from V and 3 bases from J, leaving 5 bases between. The CDR3 sequence is 12 residues long.